The clone carrying this T cell receptor (beta chain) was observed a handful of times. Antigen unknown. These data belong to a study of T-cell memory formation after mild COVID-19. Across the study: Among the donors, TCR clusters were largely specific to each donor.

Looked up from germline, CDR1 is LNHDA and CDR2 is SQIVND (reference sequence). This CDR3 is 18 amino acids long. Trimming removed 4 bases from V and 0 bases from J, with 19 bases in between. 5'RACE with constant-segment primers built TCRalpha and TCRbeta cDNA libraries with UMIs. TCRdb ran MiXCR on the 5' RACE reads and lists one entry per CDR3 protein. The repertoire includes roughly 500,000 distinct CDR3 sequences, over 20% of them detected once, and around 12% sits in the top ten. The study, taken as a whole, reports: Memory sampled before infection contained some responding clones, suggesting cross-reactive memory joined. A second wave expanding day 15 to 37 was CD4+-biased; contracting clones were balanced.

The origin of this receptor is an adult woman who had mild COVID-19 (a few samples of this study predate the infection). Cell type and time point are not known. Material for sequencing was PBMCs or a T cell subset sorted from them (not recorded which). The chain is built from TRBV19 and TRBJ1-5; TRBD1 might be the D (6 bases). The CDR3 region has the DNA TGTGCCAGTAGTAGGGCCCCCATACAGGGATATAGCAATCAGCCCCAGCATTTT. The encoded protein is CASSRAPIQGYSNQPQHF.